This entry lists 23 T cell receptor beta chains sequenced from one sample in a study of blood T cell repertoires in COVID-19. Using immunoSEQ multiplex PCR, the repertoire was profiled, and TCRdb retains in-frame clones only, with some absent. The sample lists about 64,000 clones, 75% to 90% occurring once. Material: peripheral blood. These receptors came from a human donor in a cohort sampled during active COVID-19.

V usage is TRBV5-1 and J usage is TRBJ1-1, with 7 bases aligning to TRBD1. Germline CDR1 and CDR2: SGHRS and YFSETQ. With 2 bases clipped from V and 1 base from J, the junction kept 2 bases outside the gene matches. CDR3 size: 14 residues. CDR3 region: CASSFRDRNTEAFF. The CDR3 region has the DNA TGCGCCAGCAGCTTCCGGGACAGGAACACTGAAGCTTTCTTT.

This CDR3 reads CASSYSSGQGTEAFF. As DNA, the CDR3 is TGTGCCAGCAGTTATAGTTCGGGTCAGGGCACTGAAGCTTTCTTT. The V call is TRBV6-5, the J call TRBJ1-1, with D perhaps TRBD1 (5 bases). This CDR3 has 15 residues. CDR1 and CDR2 (germline): MNHEY, SVGAGI. V lost 3 bases and J lost 4, with 15 bases in between.

The chain links TRBV3-1 (or the pseudogene TRBV3-2) to TRBJ1-4; possible D gene TRBD1, 5 bases. V lost 7 bases to trimming and J lost 11 bases, with 26 bases between them. This CDR3 comprises 16 residues. Germline CDR1 is LGHDT and CDR2 is YNNKEL (reference sequence). The CDR3 DNA sequence: TGTGCCAGCAACCCAAGACAGCCACACCGACGGGCGAAACTGTTTTTT. It is translated as CASNPRQPHRRAKLFF.

CDR3 sequence reads: CASSLPAGGFSTDTQYF. CDR3 nucleotide sequence: TGTGCCAGCAGCTTGCCGGCAGGGGGCTTTAGCACAGATACGCAGTATTTT. The rearrangement uses TRBV5-6 and TRBJ2-3; 8 bases match TRBD1. The CDR3 spans 17 residues. The J segment lost 0 bases and the V segment lost 1 base, leaving 7 bases of the junction unmatched. Germline values: CDR1 SGHDT, CDR2 YYEEEE.

To note about this clone: Its ends do not fully match the called genes, so a read error is possible. CDR3 loop: CAISESTFGGLFF. The CDR3 DNA follows: TGTGCCATCAGTGAGTCAACGTTCGGGGGGCTGTTTTTT. The chain is built from TRBV10-3 and TRBJ2-2; TRBD2 might be the D (6 bases). This CDR3 is built from 13 residues. CDR1 ENHRY and CDR2 SYGVKD come from the germline V gene.

The chain combines TRBV11-2 with TRBJ2-7, with D possibly matching TRBD1 (6 bases). Per germline, CDR1 SGHAT and CDR2 FQNNGV. CDR3 length: 14 residues. Trimming removed 5 bases from V and 2 bases from J, with 13 bases in between. For the CDR3, the DNA is TGTGCCAGCAGCATATCCGGGACAACCTACGAGCAGTACTTC. Protein: CASSISGTTYEQYF.

The genes are TRBV5-1 and TRBJ1-1, with 10 positions matching TRBD1. The CDR3 is 16 amino acids. Germline lookup yields CDR1 SGHRS and CDR2 YFSETQ. With 4 bases clipped from V and 0 bases from J, the junction kept 6 bases outside the gene matches. The CDR3 protein is CASSPRQGALNTEAFF. The CDR3 coding sequence is TGCGCCAGCAGCCCCCGACAGGGGGCCCTGAACACTGAAGCTTTCTTT.

The chain has TRBV2 and TRBJ2-1; tentative D call: TRBD2 (6 bases). Germline V gene data show CDR1 as SNHLY and CDR2 as FYNNEI. Between the trimmed V and J ends, which lost 7 bases and 0 bases, there was a span of 10 bases. This CDR3 is 14 amino acids long. The CDR3 nucleotides read TGTGCCAGCAAGGAGGGGAACTCCTACAATGAGCAGTTCTTC. Translated, it gives CASKEGNSYNEQFF.

V usage is TRBV4-2 and J usage is TRBJ1-3; tentative D call: TRBD1 (5 bases). Germline CDR1 is LGHNA and CDR2 is YNFKEQ. The V and J ends lost 0 bases and 2 bases respectively, with 8 bases between them. The CDR3 covers 15 residues. In nucleotides, the CDR3 is TGTGCCAGCAGCCAAGATCCGGGGGCTGGAAACACCATATATTTT. Translating it yields CASSQDPGAGNTIYF.

This chain connects TRBV27 to TRBJ2-5; 11 nucleotides line up with TRBD1. The length of the CDR3 is 13 residues. CDR1 is MNHEY and CDR2 is SMNVEV in the germline V gene (reference sequence). With 6 bases clipped from V and 7 bases from J, the junction kept 4 bases outside the gene matches. The CDR3 sequence is CASRRDRGGTQYF. CDR3 nucleotides: TGTGCCAGCAGGAGGGACAGGGGGGGGACCCAGTACTTC.

This rearrangement joins TRBV5-1 to TRBJ1-2, with D unresolved. The CDR3 consists of 13 residues. Germline lookup yields CDR1 SGHRS and CDR2 YFSETQ. V was cut by 3 bases and J by 7 bases, with 13 bases left in between. CDR3 sequence: CASSSDTLLGYTF. The CDR3 nucleotides read TGCGCCAGCAGCTCCGACACCCTCCTTGGCTACACCTTC. The whole variable domain, remainder taken from reference TRBV5-1 and TRBJ1-2, is KAGVTQTPRYLIKTRGQQVTLSCSPISGHRSVSWYQQTPGQGLQFLFEYFSETQRNKGNFPGRFSGRQFSNSRSEMNVSTLELGDSALYLCASSSDTLLGYTFGSGTRLTVV.

This clone has a single count. V and J are TRBV2 and TRBJ2-7, with 7 bases fitting TRBD1. V dropped 8 bases and J dropped 2; count of bases not matched to a gene: 21. This CDR3 is 18 amino acids long. CDR1 is SNHLY and CDR2 is FYNNEI in the germline V gene. For the CDR3, the DNA is TGTGCCAGCCTCGACCCGAACGTACAGGGGCTAAAACCCTACGAGCAGTACTTC. This translates into CASLDPNVQGLKPYEQYF.

This clone was observed a few times. The rearrangement joins TRBV28 to TRBJ2-1, with D possibly TRBD1 on 6 matching bases. Germline values: CDR1 MDHEN, CDR2 SYDVKM. The CDR3 has 14 amino acids. The V gene lost 5 bases and the J gene lost 8 bases, with 16 bases spanning the gap. CDR3 residues: CASSPRQVLDEQFF. The CDR3 nucleotides are TGTGCCAGCAGTCCCCGACAGGTTTTGGATGAGCAGTTCTTC.

This chain uses TRBV5-4 with TRBJ1-2, with D possibly being TRBD1 (6 bases). The V gene's germline CDR1 is SGHNT and CDR2 YYREEE (reference sequence). The CDR3 is 15 amino acids. With 2 bases removed from V and 0 bases from J, the gap between germline ends came to 11 bases. CDR3 DNA: TGTGCCAGCAGCTTTTGGGGGGGCTCTAACTATGGCTACACCTTC. Translated, it gives CASSFWGGSNYGYTF.

The genes are TRBV15 and TRBJ2-3, with 8 bases aligning to TRBD2. The CDR3 spans 15 residues. CDR1 is LNHNV, CDR2 YYDKDF, per germline (reference sequence). V was clipped by 1 base and J by 4 bases; unmatched bases: 4. The DNA of the CDR3 is TGTGCCACCAGCAGAGCCAGTAGCGGGGCAGATACGCAGTATTTT. It is translated as CATSRASSGADTQYF.

The rearrangement joins TRBV15 to TRBJ1-4; TRBD1 aligns across 12 bases. This CDR3 has 17 amino acids. Germline CDR1 is LNHNV and CDR2 is YYDKDF (reference sequence). Trimming removed 8 bases from V and 6 bases from J; junction bases left unmatched: 13. CDR3 sequence reads: CATAAGTGGALDEKLFF. CDR3 bases: TGTGCCACCGCCGCTGGGACAGGGGGCGCCTTGGATGAAAAACTGTTTTTT.

The chain links TRBV5-1 to TRBJ2-1, with 11 positions matching TRBD2. Germline V lookup: CDR1 SGHRS, CDR2 YFSETQ. J was trimmed by 5 bases and V by 5 bases; bases with no gene match: 9. This CDR3 spans 16 amino acids. CDR3 DNA: TGCGCCAGCAGTACACTAGCGGGGGTGAGTGACAATGAGCAGTTCTTC. It encodes CASSTLAGVSDNEQFF.

The genes are TRBV6-5 and TRBJ2-2; perhaps TRBD1 as D (5 bases). Trimming cost V 7 bases and J 8 bases, with 11 bases left between them. Per the germline V gene, CDR1 is MNHEY and CDR2 is SVGAGI. The CDR3 covers 12 residues. The CDR3 sequence: CASMGPVGELFF. The CDR3 DNA reads TGTGCCAGCATGGGGCCTGTAGGGGAGCTGTTTTTT.

This clone was found once. The chain combines TRBV4-1 with TRBJ2-1; no clear D. CDR1 is MGHRA, CDR2 YSYEKL, per germline. The CDR3 totals 13 residues. Trimming took 3 bases from V and 4 from J, leaving 7 bases between them. The CDR3 DNA follows: TGCGCCAGCAGCCAGAACTCTTACAATGAGCAGTTCTTC. Its translation is CASSQNSYNEQFF.

The rearrangement links TRBV29-1 to TRBJ2-3, with 11 bases fitting TRBD2. V lost 4 bases and J lost 4; bases outside the gene matches: 1. The CDR3 covers 13 residues. Germline assignment: CDR1 SQVTM and CDR2 ANQGSEA. CDR3 region: CSVVSGGADTQYF. The CDR3 DNA is TGCAGCGTTGTTAGCGGGGGGGCAGATACGCAGTATTTT.

This clone came up a few times. This sequence joins TRBV7-9 and TRBJ2-2, with TRBD2 as a possible D gene (7 bases). Trimming removed 6 bases at V and 5 bases at J, with 13 bases between. The CDR3 totals 14 residues. Germline lookup yields CDR1 SEHNR and CDR2 FQNEAQ (reference sequence). The CDR3 spells CASRGEGETGELFF. DNA for the CDR3: TGTGCCAGCAGAGGGGAGGGGGAGACCGGGGAGCTGTTTTTT.

At least ten counts were recorded for this clone. V usage is TRBV7-2 and J usage is TRBJ1-2; possible D gene TRBD1, 5 bases. V lost 8 bases, J lost 4 bases, and 20 bases lay in between. CDR3 length: 15 amino acids. The germline CDR1 and CDR2 sequences are SGHTA and FQGNSA. The DNA for the CDR3 is TGTGCCAGCGCCTTTCGGGTGGGAACAGGCTATGGCTACACCTTC. Translated: CASAFRVGTGYGYTF.

The rearrangement links TRBV5-1 to TRBJ2-5, with 8 bases identical to TRBD1. Germline values: CDR1 SGHRS, CDR2 YFSETQ. This CDR3 is 15 amino acids long. Trimming at V came to 10 bases and at J to 4 bases, leaving 15 bases not matched to a gene. CDR3 sequence (DNA): TGCGCCGGGACCCCCAGGGGACAGGTGGGAGAGACCCAGTACTTC. Protein product: CAGTPRGQVGETQYF.